This TCR beta chain was identified during a study of cytomegalovirus exposure and HLA in healthy donors. This CDR3 contains 15 residues. Germline CDR1 reads KGHSH; CDR2 reads LQKENI. After removal of 3 bases from V and 8 bases from J, the junction contained 5 bases not matched to a gene. The study ran its PCR with 60 Vbeta and 13 Jbeta primers. Sequenced by immunoSEQ multiplex PCR; TCRdb stores in-frame clones only, minus some. The table has 100,000 to 150,000 clones, roughly 80% seen once. The TCR originated in a man younger than 35 in good health and CMV-seronegative. The sample consisted of PBMCs. The J gene is TRBJ2-1, the V gene TRBV18; 12 bases are a match to TRBD1. The CDR3 protein is CASSPGQGARDEQFF. In DNA form, the CDR3 reads TGTGCCAGCTCACCGGGACAGGGGGCGAGGGATGAGCAGTTCTTC. Complete variable domain (other parts from reference TRBV18 and TRBJ2-1): NAGVMQNPRHLVRRRGQEARLRCSPMKGHSHVYWYRQLPEEGLKFMVYLQKENIIDESGMPKERFSAEFPKEGPSILRIQQVVRGDSAAYFCASSPGQGARDEQFFGPGTRLTVL.